A single sample gave rise to the 15 T cell receptor beta chains below, sequenced in a study of T-cell reconstitution after alpha-beta-depleted transplantation in children. Unique molecular identifiers were used in preparing the TCRbeta library. TCRdb analysed the PCR reads with MiXCR anew, one entry per CDR3 protein. The sample lists about 500,000 distinct CDR3 sequences, 30% to 35% seen once, with approximately 2.3% in the top ten. Sequenced material: PBMCs from the stem cell graft donor, taken from the stem cell graft. These receptors all come from a human donor who donated a stem cell graft to a child with aplastic anemia.

This clonotype was observed a handful of times. The chain couples TRBV29-1 to TRBJ2-1; perhaps TRBD2 as D (6 bases). Germline lookup yields CDR1 SQVTM and CDR2 ANQGSEA. The CDR3 contains 13 residues. Trimming took off 3 bases at V and 4 bases at J, with 10 bases between the two ends. The CDR3 protein is CSVEVLAYNEQFF. As DNA, the CDR3 is TGCAGCGTTGAGGTGCTAGCGTACAATGAGCAGTTCTTC.

The rearrangement uses TRBV2 and TRBJ2-7; TRBD2 aligns across 13 bases. CDR1 SNHLY and CDR2 FYNNEI come from the germline V gene. The CDR3 has 19 amino acids. Losses at the gene ends were 4 bases for V and 0 bases for J; bases not matched to a gene: 12. In nucleotides, the CDR3 is TGTGCCAGCAGTGGCTTCACTAGCGGGAGGGCCTGGAACTCCTACGAGCAGTACTTC. It yields the protein CASSGFTSGRAWNSYEQYF.

This rearrangement joins TRBV7-6 to TRBJ2-7; 9 positions agree with TRBD2. The CDR3 length is 14 residues. J was trimmed by 6 bases and V by 5 bases; bases with no gene match: 8. CDR1 is SGHVS and CDR2 is FNYEAQ in the germline V gene. Here the CDR3 reads CASSASAGGPEQYF. Here the CDR3 DNA reads TGTGCCAGCAGCGCCTCAGCGGGGGGCCCCGAGCAGTACTTC.

In this sample, this clonotype turned up a few times. The chain couples TRBV18 to TRBJ1-1, with D tentatively TRBD1 (5 bases). The CDR3 is made up of 12 amino acids. Between the trimmed V and J ends, which lost 6 bases and 6 bases, there was a span of 11 bases. The germline V gene encodes CDR1 KGHSH and CDR2 LQKENI. CDR3 in amino acids: CASSVGGAEAFF. As DNA, the CDR3 is TGTGCCAGCTCCGTGGGGGGGGCTGAAGCTTTCTTT.

Here the CDR3 DNA reads TGCAGTGCTCCTCCACCCGACAGGGACCAGCCCCAGCATTTT. It translates to CSAPPPDRDQPQHF. The V gene is TRBV20-1, the J gene TRBJ1-5; 7 bases agree with TRBD1. CDR3 length: 14 amino acids. The V gene's germline CDR1 is DFQATT and CDR2 SNEGSKA (reference sequence). The J segment lost 7 bases and the V segment lost 5 bases, leaving 11 bases of the junction unmatched.

There are a few counts of this clonotype. J is TRBJ2-5 and V is TRBV9; D ambiguous. The germline V gene has CDR1 SGDLS and CDR2 YYNGEE. This CDR3 has 15 residues. The V end lost 4 bases, the J end lost 4 bases, and 17 bases lay between the germline ends. CDR3 nucleotide sequence: TGTGCCAGCAGCCAAAGATCTAGAGTCGGAGAGACCCAGTACTTC. Translation gives CASSQRSRVGETQYF.

The rearrangement joins TRBV5-4 to TRBJ2-2; no firm D call. Germline V lookup: CDR1 SGHNT, CDR2 YYREEE (reference sequence). This CDR3 is 15 amino acids long. The V and J ends lost 0 bases and 4 bases respectively, with 10 bases between them. The CDR3 sequence: CASSLEVKSTGELFF. The CDR3 DNA is TGTGCCAGCAGCTTGGAGGTTAAGAGCACCGGGGAGCTGTTTTTT.

This clonotype was observed a few times. This chain's CDR3 is CASSFWTGSSGNEQFF. The CDR3 coding sequence is TGTGCCAGCAGTTTCTGGACAGGGTCTTCGGGTAATGAGCAGTTCTTC. V and J are TRBV12-3 or TRBV12-4 and TRBJ2-1, with 8 bases identical to TRBD1. The V segment lost 3 bases and the J segment 7 bases; nucleotides outside the gene matches: 11. This CDR3 is 16 amino acids long.

This chain connects TRBV12-3 or TRBV12-4 to TRBJ1-5; D gene ambiguous. Between the trimmed V and J ends, which lost 5 bases and 9 bases, there was a span of 5 bases. This CDR3 is 10 amino acids long. CDR3 bases: TGTGCCAGCAGTCCGGGGCCCCAGCATTTT. This translates into CASSPGPQHF.

V is TRBV6-1 and J is TRBJ1-1; no reliable D call. This CDR3 has 16 amino acids. Deletions cut 7 bases from V and 0 bases from J, with 18 bases between. Germline CDR1 and CDR2: MNHNS and SASEGT. The DNA of the CDR3 is TGTGCCAGCAAGGGTGAACGGAATAGGATGAACACTGAAGCTTTCTTT. Translation gives CASKGERNRMNTEAFF.

This clonotype was observed a few times. This chain uses TRBV20-1 with TRBJ2-5; TRBD2 agrees at 7 bases. The junction had 10 bases not matched to a gene; V was cut back by 5 bases and J by 7 bases. The CDR3 covers 13 residues. Germline V gene lookup returns CDR1 DFQATT and CDR2 SNEGSKA (reference sequence). The CDR3 DNA is TGCAGTGCTCCCGGACTAGTTCTTTCGACCCAGTACTTC. Translation gives CSAPGLVLSTQYF.

This sequence joins TRBV7-9 and TRBJ2-2; 10 bases map to TRBD2. V trimming: 3 bases; J trimming: 5 bases; junction bases outside the gene matches: 9. The CDR3 spans 17 residues. Per the germline V gene, CDR1 is SEHNR and CDR2 is FQNEAQ (reference sequence). CDR3 nucleotides: TGTGCCAGCAGCTTGAGACCGGGACTAGCGTCGACCGGGGAGCTGTTTTTT. Protein: CASSLRPGLASTGELFF.

The chain has TRBV5-1 and TRBJ1-2; unclear D gene. Germline CDR1 and CDR2: SGHRS and YFSETQ. V gave up 0 bases and J gave up 5 bases, with 14 bases separating them. The CDR3 spans 15 residues. The CDR3 reads CASSLEGPAGYGYTF. The DNA of the CDR3 is TGCGCCAGCAGCTTGGAAGGGCCCGCGGGGTATGGCTACACCTTC. The full variable domain, completed using reference TRBV5-1 and TRBJ1-2, is KAGVTQTPRYLIKTRGQQVTLSCSPISGHRSVSWYQQTPGQGLQFLFEYFSETQRNKGNFPGRFSGRQFSNSRSEMNVSTLELGDSALYLCASSLEGPAGYGYTFGSGTRLTVV.

This clonotype turned up a few times. The chain combines TRBV4-3 with TRBJ2-1; no reliable D call. CDR3 length: 15 residues. The ends were cut back, 0 bases at V and 8 bases at J, with 14 bases in the middle. Per germline, CDR1 LGHNA and CDR2 YSLEER. The CDR3 coding sequence is TGCGCCAGCAGCCAAGATCGCAGAGAACGAGATGAGCAGTTCTTC. Translated, it gives CASSQDRRERDEQFF.

This chain links TRBV12-3 or TRBV12-4 with TRBJ1-1, with a possible D match to TRBD1 (6 bases). The CDR3 extends over 13 amino acids. Trimming took 6 bases from V and 4 from J, leaving 12 bases between them. The CDR3 DNA is TGTGCCAGCAGCCACAGGGAAGGCACTGAAGCTTTCTTT. Amino acid sequence: CASSHREGTEAFF.